Shown below are 19 T cell receptor beta chains from a single sample sequenced in a study of post-analysis software for immune sequencing data. What these receptors recognize is not known. Carried by the TCR beta cDNA libraries were unique molecular identifiers. Using its own MiXCR run on the PCR reads, TCRdb lists one record per CDR3 protein. The top ten hold roughly 12% of the sample, which has approximately 660,000 distinct CDR3 sequences, about 60% seen once. Regarding the study as a whole: Five or six TRBV segments, TRBV5-6, TRBV5-1 and TRBV20-1 among them, were found more frequent in patients than controls.

Material for sequencing was blood. Receptor source: a girl aged 2-10 years with multiple sclerosis.

The chain has TRBV3-1 and TRBJ2-5, with a possible D match to TRBD1 (7 bases). Germline CDR1 LGHDT, CDR2 YNNKEL (reference sequence). The V gene lost 3 bases and the J gene lost 9 bases, with 17 bases spanning the gap. This CDR3 has 14 amino acids. The CDR3 DNA follows: TGTGCCAGCAGCCAGGGGCGGGACAGTGGGGCCCAGTACTTC. It translates to CASSQGRDSGAQYF.

The table lists this clonotype with a count of one. The chain is built from TRBV5-1 and TRBJ2-7; D gene uncertain. V was cut by 3 bases and J by 3 bases, with 16 bases left in between. The CDR3 runs to 15 residues. Germline CDR1 SGHRS, CDR2 YFSETQ. Written as DNA, the CDR3 is TGCGCCAGCAGCTCGGCTCCAGTTGAAGGCTACGAGCAGTACTTC. Translating it yields CASSSAPVEGYEQYF.

This sequence joins TRBV7-3 and TRBJ2-1, with TRBD2 matching over 10 bases. This CDR3 is built from 15 residues. V lost 5 bases and J lost 6; bases outside the gene matches: 7. Germline V gene lookup returns CDR1 SGHTA and CDR2 FQGTGA. The CDR3 loop is CASSPSSGRLNEQFF. The CDR3 DNA follows: TGTGCCAGCAGCCCCTCTAGCGGGAGACTCAATGAGCAGTTCTTC.

V usage is TRBV20-1 and J usage is TRBJ2-7, with D possibly matching TRBD2 (5 bases). This CDR3 has 15 amino acids. The V end lost 3 bases, the J end lost 0 bases, and 15 bases lay between the germline ends. Germline CDR1 DFQATT, CDR2 SNEGSKA (reference sequence). The CDR3 here is CSARLASLNSYEQYF. The DNA of the CDR3 is TGCAGTGCTAGGTTGGCTAGCCTCAACTCCTACGAGCAGTACTTC.

The sample holds a few counts of this clonotype. The chain is built from TRBV29-1 and TRBJ2-1; possibly TRBD1 for D (5 bases). The CDR3 is 14 amino acids. Trimming left V 4 bases short and J 1 base short, with 11 bases between. Germline values: CDR1 SQVTM, CDR2 ANQGSEA. CDR3 DNA sequence: TGCAGCGTTGGAGGACATAGTTCCTACAATGAGCAGTTCTTC. Encoded protein: CSVGGHSSYNEQFF.

The rearrangement joins TRBV15 to TRBJ1-2; D uncertain. Germline CDR1 LNHNV, CDR2 YYDKDF (reference sequence). The CDR3 runs to 15 residues. Trimming removed 0 bases at V and 2 bases at J, with 10 bases between. Here the CDR3 reads CATSRDRLLNYGYTF. Here the CDR3 DNA reads TGTGCCACCAGCAGAGATCGACTCTTAAACTATGGCTACACCTTC.

In its sample, this clonotype was seen once. The chain couples TRBV4-2 to TRBJ2-3, with 15 bases aligning to TRBD2. The ends lost 4 bases at V and 4 bases at J; junction bases unmatched: 15. The CDR3 runs 20 residues. Germline CDR1 LGHNA, CDR2 YNFKEQ. The CDR3 protein is CASSLRTSGGAKSSPDTQYF. The CDR3 region has the DNA TGTGCCAGCAGCCTCCGGACTAGCGGGGGGGCCAAGAGCTCCCCAGATACGCAGTATTTT.

This chain uses TRBV18 with TRBJ1-2; no firm D call. The CDR3 totals 15 residues. Trimming stripped 3 bases from V and 2 bases from J, with 13 bases between. CDR1 and CDR2 (germline): KGHSH, LQKENI. The CDR3 spells CASSPFERSNYGYTF. The CDR3 DNA is TGTGCCAGCTCACCTTTCGAACGTTCGAACTATGGCTACACCTTC.

The rearrangement uses TRBV6-1 and TRBJ2-1, with 11 bases matching TRBD2. V gave up 6 bases and J gave up 4 bases; unmatched junction bases: 11. Per germline, CDR1 MNHNS and CDR2 SASEGT. CDR3 size: 17 residues. The CDR3, as DNA: TGTGCCAGCAGCCACCGCAAGACTAGCGGGACTTACAATGAGCAGTTCTTC. Translated, it gives CASSHRKTSGTYNEQFF.

The rearrangement joins TRBV7-2 to TRBJ2-1; 14 bases agree with TRBD2. V dropped 4 bases and J dropped 8; count of bases not matched to a gene: 7. Germline CDR1 reads SGHTA; CDR2 reads FQGNSA. The CDR3 runs to 16 residues. CDR3 sequence: CASSSWTSGGRDEQFF. The CDR3 nucleotides read TGTGCCAGCAGCTCTTGGACTAGCGGGGGGCGAGATGAGCAGTTCTTC.

The V gene is TRBV3-1, the J gene TRBJ2-7, with 12 bases lining up with TRBD2. Germline assignment: CDR1 LGHDT and CDR2 YNNKEL (reference sequence). The CDR3 consists of 16 residues. V was clipped by 3 bases and J by 3 bases; unmatched bases: 6. The DNA for the CDR3 is TGTGCCAGCAGCCACGGGCTAGCGGGAGGGAACTACGAGCAGTACTTC. This gives the protein CASSHGLAGGNYEQYF.

The chain is built from TRBV2 and TRBJ2-7; D is possibly TRBD2 (6 bases). Germline CDR1 SNHLY, CDR2 FYNNEI. Trimming shortened V by 3 bases and J by 4 bases, and 22 bases separated the two germline ends. The CDR3 is made up of 17 amino acids. CDR3 in DNA: TGTGCCAGCAGTGACCCAAAACTATACGGGAGAGAGTACGAGCAGTACTTC. Protein: CASSDPKLYGREYEQYF.

CDR3 nucleotides: TGCAGTGCTAGAGATCGACGACAGTCTATTACCTACGTGCAGTACTTC. Translating it yields CSARDRRQSITYVQYF. This rearrangement joins TRBV20-1 to TRBJ2-5, with a possible D match to TRBD1 (5 bases). CDR1 and CDR2 (germline): DFQATT, SNEGSKA (reference sequence). The CDR3 is 16 amino acids. V shed 0 bases and J shed 11 bases, with 25 bases lying between them.

The chain joins TRBV5-4 to TRBJ2-7; TRBD2 matches 11 bases. The junction had 8 bases not matched to a gene; V was cut back by 4 bases and J by 2 bases. There are 16 residues in the CDR3. Germline V gives CDR1 SGHNT, CDR2 YYREEE (reference sequence). CDR3 amino acids: CASSHPGLAATYEQYF. In DNA, the CDR3 is TGTGCCAGCAGCCACCCGGGACTAGCGGCAACCTACGAGCAGTACTTC.

The chain is built from TRBV27 and TRBJ2-3; D may be TRBD2 (5 bases). This CDR3 is 11 amino acids long. Germline CDR1 and CDR2: MNHEY and SMNVEV (reference sequence). Trimming left V 4 bases short and J 11 bases short, with 10 bases between. CDR3 residues: CASSSGYVQYF. The CDR3 DNA reads as TGTGCCAGCAGTTCGGGATATGTGCAGTATTTT.

This clonotype appeared a few times. The rearrangement links TRBV5-1 to TRBJ1-2; 9 bases align to TRBD1. Germline V CDR1 and CDR2: SGHRS, YFSETQ. The ends lost 2 bases at V and 4 bases at J; junction bases unmatched: 3. This CDR3 contains 14 residues. This CDR3 reads CASSLRDRVYGYTF. CDR3 nucleotide sequence: TGCGCCAGCAGCTTACGGGACAGGGTCTATGGCTACACCTTC.

The chain uses TRBV12-3 or TRBV12-4 and TRBJ2-3, with D possibly TRBD1 on 6 matching bases. The CDR3 totals 17 residues. The germline V and J ends were trimmed by 8 bases and 0 bases, with 21 bases remaining between them. CDR3 sequence reads: CASGGLGTVSSTDTQYF. The CDR3 nucleotides are TGTGCCAGCGGGGGCCTAGGGACGGTCTCTAGCACAGATACGCAGTATTTT.

This clonotype is a singleton in its sample. The chain is built from TRBV4-3 and TRBJ2-1; D gene uncertain. Germline CDR1 and CDR2: LGHNA and YSLEER. This CDR3 spans 14 amino acids. V lost 0 bases and J 4 bases, leaving 7 bases between the germline ends. The CDR3 sequence: CASSQEVSYNEQFF. As DNA, the CDR3 is TGCGCCAGCAGCCAAGAAGTATCTTACAATGAGCAGTTCTTC.

The chain is built from TRBV20-1 and TRBJ2-5; no clear D gene. The J call may be wrong; the DNA end is better matched by TRBJ2-7. The CDR3 runs 12 residues. Looked up from germline, CDR1 is DFQATT and CDR2 is SNEGSKA (reference sequence). The CDR3 coding sequence is TGCAGTGCTAGAACCAGTTCTGACGAGCAGTACTTC. Translating gives CSARTSSDEQYF.